The sequence of this TCR beta chain was determined in a study of T cell clonality in common variable immunodeficiency. Whole-study results and caveats: TCRbeta clonality was increased in CVID versus healthy controls. Authors noted CVID clonality's cause needs subpopulation repertoire sequencing. In common variable immunodeficiency, TCR beta chains reportedly carried fewer deletions and N-nucleotide insertions.

Control and CVID samples contributed equal amounts of genomic DNA. Profiled with immunoSEQ multiplex PCR; TCRdb holds only in-frame clones, not every one. There are 50,000 to 60,000 clones in the sample, none observed a single time. Germline V gives CDR1 PRHDT, CDR2 FYEKMQ (reference sequence). There are 15 residues in the CDR3. Unmatched junction bases numbered 8, after V lost 5 bases and J lost 3 bases. This clone was seen ten or more times. Its target is unknown. With the read ending 3 residues before the CDR3 end, the germline J gene is used to fill in that end. Input material: peripheral blood mononuclear cells. V gene TRBV13 combines with J gene TRBJ2-7, with 9 bases fitting TRBD2. The source of this sequence is a person between 18 and 75 years old in good health. CDR3 bases read: TGTGCCAGCAGCCGATATAGCGGGGGCCTCTACGAG. Encoded protein: CASSRYSGGLYE. The full CDR3 is CASSRYSGGLYEQYF.